This paragraph covers one T cell receptor (beta chain) sequence. Stated time point: baseline pretreatment blood. Treatment given: 15 Gy SBRT to primary tumor, nephrectomy 4 weeks later. The source of the sample is a study of radiation and T cells in renal cell carcinoma. Looking at the study overall: Nephrectomy followed 15 Gy stereotactic body radiation by 4 weeks.

The CDR3 is 11 residues long. Germline CDR1 is ENHRY and CDR2 is SYGVKD. Trimming stripped 10 bases from V and 4 bases from J, with 10 bases between. Libraries were prepared by immunoSEQ multiplex PCR; TCRdb keeps only in-frame clonotypes and omits some of them. Of some 150,000 clones detected, over 65% appear once; the ten largest clones hold under 30%. The receptor's source is a woman in her forties or fifties with renal cell carcinoma. This material consisted of blood, taken from a patient whose treatment included radiotherapy and nephrectomy. The gene calls are TRBV10-3 and TRBJ1-1; D is undetermined. The CDR3 protein is CATLQATEAFF. The CDR3 DNA sequence: TGTGCCACGCTTCAGGCCACTGAAGCTTTCTTT.